These 12 T cell receptor beta chains came from one sample sequenced in a study of vaccination effects on CD4 cells after COVID-19. For these receptors, no antigen is known. Having been cultured for 9 to 11 days, the cells underwent CD4+ T cell isolation. Sequencing was performed with immunoSEQ multiplex PCR; in TCRdb, only in-frame clones are kept and a portion is missing. Among 65,000 to 80,000 clones, around 77% were seen once, and the ten largest hold about 2%. The source was CD4+ T cells from PBMCs cultured without peptide, collected before COVID-19 vaccination. These receptors were collected from a human donor who received a COVID-19 vaccine.

The table lists this clone with a count of one. The V gene is TRBV19, the J gene TRBJ1-4, with 7 bases matching TRBD1. The CDR3 consists of 14 residues. Germline assignment: CDR1 LNHDA and CDR2 SQIVND (reference sequence). V was pared by 8 bases and J by 7 bases, with 10 bases of the junction left unmatched. The CDR3 nucleotides read TGTGCCAGTGGAACAGGGGTACGTGGTGAAAAACTGTTTTTT. Its translation is CASGTGVRGEKLFF.

Only a few counts were recorded for this clone. The genes are TRBV19 and TRBJ1-2, with 9 nucleotides matching TRBD1. V lost 4 bases, J lost 3 bases, and 3 bases stayed unmatched. Germline values: CDR1 LNHDA, CDR2 SQIVND (reference sequence). The length of the CDR3 is 14 residues. CDR3 bases: TGTGCCAGTAGTAAGGGACAGGGTCACTATGGCTACACCTTC. It codes for CASSKGQGHYGYTF.

The genes are TRBV30 and TRBJ1-5, with no clear D. Germline V gene lookup returns CDR1 GTSNPN and CDR2 SVGIG (reference sequence). The CDR3 has 15 amino acids. V dropped 2 bases and J dropped 3 bases, with 14 bases sitting between them. The DNA for the CDR3 is TGTGCCTGGAGTCTATCAAACGGGTACAATCAGCCCCAGCATTTT. Amino acids: CAWSLSNGYNQPQHF.

The V gene is TRBV2, the J gene TRBJ1-6; 7 bases fit TRBD1. Trimming removed 6 bases from V and 6 bases from J; junction bases left unmatched: 8. Germline lookup yields CDR1 SNHLY and CDR2 FYNNEI. The CDR3 loop spans 15 amino acids. The CDR3 DNA follows: TGTGCCAGCAGGGAGACAGGGAATGTTAATTCACCCCTCCACTTT. Its translation: CASRETGNVNSPLHF.

This chain uses TRBV6-2 or TRBV6-3 with TRBJ1-2; tentatively, D is TRBD1 (5 bases). V was pared by 6 bases and J by 3 bases, with 5 bases between. The CDR3 contains 11 residues. Germline V lookup: CDR1 MNHEY, CDR2 SVGEGT. The CDR3, as DNA: TGTGCCAGCAGCAGGGACTATGGCTACACCTTC. Amino acids: CASSRDYGYTF.

CDR3 region: CASKSLVGANVLTF. The CDR3 nucleotides read TGTGCCAGCAAAAGTCTGGTTGGGGCCAACGTCCTGACTTTC. The chain is built from TRBV2 and TRBJ2-6; no reliable D call. This CDR3 is 14 amino acids long. Trimming pared 7 bases from V and 3 bases from J, leaving 10 bases between. The V gene's germline CDR1 is SNHLY and CDR2 FYNNEI.

The chain couples TRBV6-5 to TRBJ1-1; the match to TRBD1 covers 7 bases. Germline V gene data show CDR1 as MNHEY and CDR2 as SVGAGI. The length of the CDR3 is 13 residues. Trimming at V came to 5 bases and at J to 4 bases, leaving 4 bases not matched to a gene. The CDR3 DNA follows: TGTGCCAGCAGTACCCCAGGGGGCACTGAAGCTTTCTTT. This gives the protein CASSTPGGTEAFF.

The chain is built from TRBV5-1 and TRBJ1-6; D not resolved. The length of the CDR3 is 15 residues. The germline V gene encodes CDR1 SGHRS and CDR2 YFSETQ. Between the trimmed V and J ends, which lost 0 bases and 7 bases, there was a span of 11 bases. CDR3 loop: CASSLVGVLNSPLHF. The CDR3, as DNA: TGCGCCAGCAGCTTGGTAGGAGTGCTGAATTCACCCCTCCACTTT.

The chain couples TRBV7-2 to TRBJ2-7; 11 bases map to TRBD2. The CDR3 sequence is 14 residues long. Germline V gene lookup returns CDR1 SGHTA and CDR2 FQGNSA. The V and J ends lost 6 bases and 2 bases, in that order; junction bases with no gene match: 3. CDR3: CASSPTSGAYEQYV. For the CDR3, the DNA is TGTGCCAGCAGTCCGACTAGCGGGGCCTACGAGCAGTACGTC.

The rearrangement links TRBV6-5 to TRBJ2-1, with D maybe TRBD1 (5 bases). CDR1 is MNHEY and CDR2 is SVGAGI in the germline V gene. The V and J ends lost 0 bases and 6 bases respectively, with 12 bases between them. The CDR3 consists of 15 residues. Here the CDR3 reads CASSYSTRDSNEQFF. CDR3 nucleotide sequence: TGTGCCAGCAGTTACTCGACCAGGGATAGCAATGAGCAGTTCTTC.

The V call is TRBV6-1, the J call TRBJ2-1, with D possibly being TRBD2 (7 bases). Between the trimmed V and J ends, which lost 4 bases and 4 bases, there was a span of 14 bases. Germline lookup yields CDR1 MNHNS and CDR2 SASEGT. The CDR3 totals 15 residues. In DNA, the CDR3 is TGTGCCAGCAGTGTAGGGGGGGGACTTTACAATGAGCAGTTCTTC. This gives the protein CASSVGGGLYNEQFF.

This clone is a singleton in its sample. This chain links TRBV4-1 with TRBJ1-2; 9 positions match TRBD1. With V trimmed by 0 bases and J by 6 bases, 8 bases remained unmatched. The CDR3 totals 16 residues. CDR1 MGHRA and CDR2 YSYEKL come from the germline V gene. CDR3 sequence: CASSQEEGTGLNGYTF. For the CDR3, the DNA is TGCGCCAGCAGCCAAGAGGAGGGGACAGGGCTAAATGGCTACACCTTC.